Listed here are 29 T cell receptor beta chains from one sample, sequenced in a study of blood T cells in healthy people across ages. Alongside a J-beta primer mix, a sample-barcoded 5' primer served in a second PCR lasting about 7 to 12 cycles. One entry per CDR3 protein, called by TCRdb with MiXCR from the 5' RACE reads. This sample has around 1.5 million distinct CDR3 sequences, with around two fifths found just once. Sequencing input: blood. These receptors were taken from a woman under 30 in good health.

The rearrangement uses TRBV20-1 and TRBJ2-3; 12 bases are a match to TRBD2. This CDR3 is 19 amino acids long. In germline, CDR1 is DFQATT, CDR2 SNEGSKA (reference sequence). V shed 0 bases, J shed 0 bases, and the junction held 10 bases outside the gene matches. The CDR3 spells CSARDPRAGLAGSTDTQYF. The CDR3, as DNA: TGCAGTGCTAGAGATCCCAGGGCCGGACTAGCGGGAAGCACAGATACGCAGTATTTT.

The V and J genes are TRBV10-3 and TRBJ1-4; maybe TRBD1 (5 bases). The germline gives CDR1 ENHRY, CDR2 SYGVKD. V gave up 8 bases and J gave up 0 bases, with 13 bases separating them. This CDR3 is 15 amino acids long. The CDR3 DNA reads as TGTGCCATCGACGGGGGACCTGCAACTAATGAAAAACTGTTTTTT. Amino acid sequence: CAIDGGPATNEKLFF.

In its sample, this clonotype was seen a few times. The chain couples TRBV29-1 to TRBJ2-3, with 7 bases lining up with TRBD1. The germline CDR1 and CDR2 sequences are SQVTM and ANQGSEA. V was clipped by 7 bases and J by 2 bases; unmatched bases: 9. The CDR3 has 14 amino acids. CDR3 protein: CSASRGTATDTQYF. The CDR3 DNA sequence: TGCAGCGCCTCTCGAGGGACAGCCACAGATACGCAGTATTTT.

This clonotype was observed a handful of times. The chain joins TRBV25-1 to TRBJ2-3; D is perhaps TRBD2 (5 bases). The CDR3 spans 15 residues. Germline assignment: CDR1 MGHDK and CDR2 SYGVNS. V was trimmed by 2 bases and J by 5 bases, leaving 14 bases between them. This CDR3 reads CASSEGVPGGDTQYF. CDR3 coding DNA: TGTGCCAGCAGTGAAGGCGTACCAGGAGGAGATACGCAGTATTTT.

The chain carries TRBV18 and TRBJ2-5; D tentatively fits TRBD1 or TRBD2 (6 bases each). Trimming cost V 6 bases and J 5 bases, with 22 bases left between them. This CDR3 is built from 16 residues. Germline CDR1 KGHSH, CDR2 LQKENI. The CDR3, as DNA: TGTGCCAGCTCTCCTCTTCCGGAGGGGGTCGGTGAGACCCAGTACTTC. Protein product: CASSPLPEGVGETQYF.

J is TRBJ2-2 and V is TRBV11-2, with D perhaps matching TRBD2 (5 bases). Germline assignment: CDR1 SGHAT and CDR2 FQNNGV. The CDR3 is 16 amino acids. Deletions cut 0 bases from V and 3 bases from J, with 11 bases between. The chain's CDR3 is CASSLDGVAYTGELFF. The CDR3 nucleotides read TGTGCCAGCAGCTTAGACGGGGTCGCCTACACCGGGGAGCTGTTTTTT.

The chain combines TRBV13 with TRBJ1-4, with a possible D match to TRBD1 (6 bases). CDR1 and CDR2 (germline): PRHDT, FYEKMQ (reference sequence). The CDR3 is made up of 14 amino acids. V lost 5 bases and J 5 bases, leaving 12 bases between the germline ends. CDR3 residues: CASSRTGMNEKLFF. The CDR3 DNA reads as TGTGCCAGCAGCCGTACAGGGATGAATGAAAAACTGTTTTTT.

This clonotype was seen a handful of times. The CDR3 DNA follows: TGTGCCAGCAGCTACGGGCCTAGCGGGGGCCTCTACAATGAGCAGTTCTTC. Translation gives CASSYGPSGGLYNEQFF. V and J are TRBV7-3 and TRBJ2-1; 10 bases are a match to TRBD2. The CDR3 is 17 amino acids. Losses at the gene ends were 4 bases for V and 3 bases for J; bases not matched to a gene: 9. Germline loops: CDR1 SGHTA, CDR2 FQGTGA.

The chain has TRBV7-3 and TRBJ2-1; TRBD1 is a possible D gene (5 bases). The end of the DNA fits TRBJ2-7 better, so the J call may be wrong. This CDR3 has 15 amino acids. Germline CDR1 is SGHTA and CDR2 is FQGTGA. This chain's CDR3 is CASSLGATAYNEQYF. CDR3 DNA: TGTGCCAGCAGCTTAGGGGCCACGGCCTACAATGAGCAGTACTTC.

The gene calls are TRBV18 and TRBJ1-4; TRBD1 matches at 12 bases. The CDR3 has 18 amino acids. The germline V gene encodes CDR1 KGHSH and CDR2 LQKENI. V gave up 3 bases and J gave up 5 bases; unmatched junction bases: 10. Here the CDR3 reads CASSPLSGTGGENEKLFF. The CDR3 DNA follows: TGTGCCAGCTCACCCTTGTCCGGGACAGGGGGCGAAAATGAAAAACTGTTTTTT.

This chain connects TRBV20-1 to TRBJ2-1; D is tentatively TRBD1 or TRBD2 (7 bases each). The CDR3 contains 16 residues. The V and J ends lost 5 bases and 4 bases respectively, with 21 bases between them. Looked up from germline, CDR1 is DFQATT and CDR2 is SNEGSKA (reference sequence). The CDR3 spells CSAPSTGGQSYNEQFF. CDR3 coding DNA: TGCAGTGCTCCCTCGACGGGGGGACAGTCGTACAATGAGCAGTTCTTC.

The chain has TRBV5-1 and TRBJ1-2; D not resolved. The CDR3 loop spans 15 amino acids. Trimming cost V 0 bases and J 2 bases, with 11 bases left between them. In germline, CDR1 is SGHRS, CDR2 YFSETQ. In DNA, the CDR3 is TGCGCCAGCAGCTTGGACACCGGTCTGAACTATGGCTACACCTTC. Protein sequence: CASSLDTGLNYGYTF.

V is TRBV15 and J is TRBJ1-2; 10 bases align to TRBD1. Germline values: CDR1 LNHNV, CDR2 YYDKDF (reference sequence). The CDR3 is 14 residues long. Trimming cost V 6 bases and J 8 bases; bases outside gene matches: 9. The CDR3 sequence: CATSEMTGGQGYTF. The DNA of the CDR3 is TGTGCCACCAGTGAAATGACAGGGGGCCAGGGCTACACCTTC. Variable domain in full (rest from reference TRBV15 and TRBJ1-2): DAMVIQNPRYQVTQFGKPVTLSCSQTLNHNVMYWYQQKSSQAPKLLFHYYDKDFNNEADTPDNFQSRRPNTSFCFLDIRSPGLGDTAMYLCATSEMTGGQGYTFGSGTRLTVV.

J is TRBJ1-2 and V is TRBV6-1; D possibly corresponds to TRBD1 (5 bases). V dropped 3 bases and J dropped 5 bases, with 10 bases sitting between them. Germline CDR1 is MNHNS and CDR2 is SASEGT. This CDR3 is built from 13 residues. The CDR3 nucleotides read TGTGCCAGCAGTGAGTTGGGACGGTATGGCTACACCTTC. It specifies CASSELGRYGYTF.

The V and J genes are TRBV6-5 and TRBJ1-6, with D unclear. This CDR3 spans 15 amino acids. V gave up 4 bases and J gave up 9 bases, with 16 bases separating them. The V gene's germline CDR1 is MNHEY and CDR2 SVGAGI. The CDR3 sequence is CASSSIGSIGSPLHF. In nucleotides, the CDR3 is TGTGCCAGCAGTTCCATTGGGTCTATAGGTTCACCCCTCCACTTT.

The chain carries TRBV20-1 and TRBJ1-2, with D maybe TRBD1 (6 bases). In germline, CDR1 is DFQATT, CDR2 SNEGSKA (reference sequence). The length of the CDR3 is 17 residues. Trimming stripped 1 base from V and 3 bases from J, with 21 bases between. The DNA of the CDR3 is TGCAGTGCTAGAGCCCTATCGACAGCCGAGGGGGACTATGGCTACACCTTC. This translates into CSARALSTAEGDYGYTF.

This clonotype occurred a few times. V usage is TRBV6-6 and J usage is TRBJ2-1; no clear D gene. V gave up 2 bases and J gave up 15 bases, with 20 bases separating them. This CDR3 has 14 residues. CDR1 is MNHNY and CDR2 is SVGAGI in the germline V gene (reference sequence). This chain's CDR3 is CASSYASDGHAAFF. CDR3 nucleotides: TGTGCCAGCAGTTACGCCTCGGACGGGCACGCGGCGTTCTTC.

J is TRBJ2-7 and V is TRBV6-6; TRBD1 might be the D (5 bases). Trimming shortened V by 7 bases and J by 2 bases, and 9 bases separated the two germline ends. This CDR3 is 12 amino acids long. Germline V gene lookup returns CDR1 MNHNY and CDR2 SVGAGI (reference sequence). The CDR3 reads CASKGVAYEQYF. DNA of the CDR3: TGTGCCAGCAAAGGGGTTGCCTACGAGCAGTACTTC.

This clonotype was seen just once. The genes are TRBV6-5 and TRBJ2-5; 12 bases are shared with TRBD2. This CDR3 region has 18 residues. V shed 0 bases, J shed 5 bases, and the junction held 10 bases outside the gene matches. The germline V gene encodes CDR1 MNHEY and CDR2 SVGAGI. In nucleotides, the CDR3 is TGTGCCAGCAGTTACTCCCCGGCTAGCGGGAGGGCCTCGGAGACCCAGTACTTC. Its protein is CASSYSPASGRASETQYF.

This chain uses TRBV29-1 with TRBJ2-7, with D unclear. The CDR3 runs to 11 residues. Trimming took off 4 bases at V and 11 bases at J, with 15 bases between the two ends. The germline V gene encodes CDR1 SQVTM and CDR2 ANQGSEA. Here the CDR3 DNA reads TGCAGCGTTGTGACGGAGATTGCGGAGTACTTC. Amino acid sequence: CSVVTEIAEYF.

This clonotype was seen repeatedly, ten times or more. V is TRBV28 and J is TRBJ2-5; tentatively, D is TRBD1 or TRBD2 (5 bases each). Trimming removed 10 bases at V and 5 bases at J, with 17 bases between. CDR1 is MDHEN, CDR2 SYDVKM, per germline. This CDR3 is 13 amino acids long. CDR3 nucleotides: TGTGCCACATCCGGGACCAAGCTGGAGACCCAGTACTTC. Translating gives CATSGTKLETQYF.

The genes are TRBV12-3 or TRBV12-4 and TRBJ2-2; D ambiguous. V was shortened by 5 bases and J by 4 bases, with 8 bases between the two germline ends. The CDR3 contains 13 residues. CDR3 nucleotides: TGTGCCAGCAGTCCCGCTTCCACCGGGGAGCTGTTTTTT. It translates to CASSPASTGELFF.

This clonotype was counted only a few times. This chain uses TRBV5-1 with TRBJ1-1; D not resolved. The V gene's germline CDR1 is SGHRS and CDR2 YFSETQ. Trimming took off 0 bases at V and 1 base at J, with 10 bases between the two ends. This CDR3 comprises 15 residues. CDR3 sequence (DNA): TGCGCCAGCAGCTTGGGGGAGCCCGGGAACACTGAAGCTTTCTTT. Its protein product is CASSLGEPGNTEAFF.

The rearrangement links TRBV5-1 to TRBJ2-1, with TRBD1 as a possible D gene (7 bases). The J call may be mistaken, given a closer DNA end match to TRBJ2-7. Germline CDR1 SGHRS, CDR2 YFSETQ. This CDR3 is 23 amino acids long. The CDR3 is CASSLILGVVGGGGPNSYNEQYF. CDR3 nucleotides: TGCGCCAGCAGCTTGATTTTGGGTGTTGTGGGCGGAGGGGGCCCGAACTCCTACAATGAGCAGTACTTC.

The table lists this clonotype with a few counts. This chain uses TRBV7-2 with TRBJ2-7, with D tentatively TRBD2 (5 bases). Trimming took off 5 bases at V and 4 bases at J, with 12 bases between the two ends. The CDR3 has 13 amino acids. Per germline, CDR1 SGHTA and CDR2 FQGNSA. The CDR3 nucleotides are TGTGCCAGCAGCACCCACCTAGCTTACGAGCAGTACTTC. This encodes CASSTHLAYEQYF.

The V and J genes are TRBV2 and TRBJ1-4; D ambiguous. Per the germline V gene, CDR1 is SNHLY and CDR2 is FYNNEI. CDR3 length: 14 amino acids. Trimming shortened V by 6 bases and J by 0 bases, and 8 bases separated the two germline ends. CDR3 residues: CASRQPATNEKLFF. The DNA for the CDR3 is TGTGCCAGCAGGCAACCTGCAACTAATGAAAAACTGTTTTTT.

The chain couples TRBV20-1 to TRBJ1-2; weak D call: TRBD1 (6 bases). V was pared by 1 base and J by 6 bases, with 15 bases between. In germline, CDR1 is DFQATT, CDR2 SNEGSKA (reference sequence). This CDR3 contains 14 residues. CDR3: CSARGPTGMNGYTF. The CDR3, as DNA: TGCAGTGCTAGAGGGCCGACAGGAATGAATGGCTACACCTTC.

The chain is built from TRBV20-1 and TRBJ2-5; 9 bases agree with TRBD1. V gave up 5 bases and J gave up 2 bases; unmatched junction bases: 15. This CDR3 is built from 17 residues. Germline V gene sequence: CDR1 DFQATT, CDR2 SNEGSKA (reference sequence). The CDR3 DNA is TGCAGTGCTTCCCCTCTACAGGGGGCAAGGGAACAAGAGACCCAGTACTTC. Amino acid sequence: CSASPLQGAREQETQYF.

This clonotype has a handful of counts. V usage is TRBV9 and J usage is TRBJ1-2; TRBD1 might be the D (6 bases). The V gene lost 0 bases and the J gene lost 4 bases, with 7 bases spanning the gap. CDR3 length: 13 amino acids. Germline V gene data show CDR1 as SGDLS and CDR2 as YYNGEE. The CDR3 region has the DNA TGTGCCAGCAGCGTAGTGACAGGCTATGGCTACACCTTC. This codes for CASSVVTGYGYTF. The whole variable domain, remainder taken from reference TRBV9 and TRBJ1-2, is DSGVTQTPKHLITATGQRVTLRCSPRSGDLSVYWYQQSLDQGLQFLIQYYNGEERAKGNILERFSAQQFPDLHSELNLSSLELGDSALYFCASSVVTGYGYTFGSGTRLTVV.